One sample yielded the 8 T cell receptor beta chains listed below, sequenced in a study of PD-L1 blockade in urothelial cancer. Time point in this sample: pretreatment peripheral blood. Here immunoSEQ multiplex PCR was the method, and the copy in TCRdb shows in-frame clones only, minus some. Of around 130,000 clones detected, approximately 84% appear once; the ten largest clones hold 3.2%. Source: PBMCs, taken around atezolizumab (anti-PD-L1) treatment. The source of these receptors is a man aged 50 to 59 with urothelial cancer.

V usage is TRBV6-5 and J usage is TRBJ1-4, with 10 bases that match TRBD1. V lost 6 bases and J lost 5; bases outside the gene matches: 6. CDR3 length: 15 amino acids. Germline V lookup: CDR1 MNHEY, CDR2 SVGAGI. CDR3 loop: CASSSRQGANEKLFF. The CDR3 bases are TGTGCCAGCAGCTCCCGACAGGGGGCCAATGAAAAACTGTTTTTT.

This clone appeared a single time. This chain uses TRBV30 with TRBJ2-5, with no clear D. V was trimmed by 7 bases and J by 0 bases, leaving 12 bases between them. This CDR3 spans 13 amino acids. Germline lookup yields CDR1 GTSNPN and CDR2 SVGIG (reference sequence). CDR3 in DNA: TGTGCCTCCGGAACACAGTACCAAGAGACCCAGTACTTC. Amino acid sequence: CASGTQYQETQYF.

V is TRBV18 and J is TRBJ2-1; TRBD2 is a possible D gene (5 bases). Germline lookup yields CDR1 KGHSH and CDR2 LQKENI. The CDR3 loop spans 14 amino acids. Trimming shortened V by 6 bases and J by 3 bases, and 12 bases separated the two germline ends. CDR3 coding DNA: TGTGCCAGCTCCCGCAACGGGGACTACAATGAGCAGTTCTTC. It translates to CASSRNGDYNEQFF.

The chain combines TRBV27 with TRBJ1-5; no reliable D call. The ends were cut back, 3 bases at V and 0 bases at J, with 3 bases in the middle. Germline V lookup: CDR1 MNHEY, CDR2 SMNVEV (reference sequence). This CDR3 contains 13 residues. CDR3 sequence: CASSFNSNQPQHF. Written as DNA, the CDR3 is TGTGCCAGCAGTTTCAATAGCAATCAGCCCCAGCATTTT.

The V call is TRBV28, the J call TRBJ2-7, with 11 bases lining up with TRBD2. The CDR3 spans 15 residues. V lost 5 bases and J lost 2; bases outside the gene matches: 5. Per germline, CDR1 MDHEN and CDR2 SYDVKM. CDR3 coding DNA: TGTGCCAGCAGTCAAATACTAGCGGGAGCCTACGAGCAGTACTTC. Its translation: CASSQILAGAYEQYF. Looking up the rest from reference TRBV28 and TRBJ2-7 gives the full variable domain: DVKVTQSSRYLVKRTGEKVFLECVQDMDHENMFWYRQDPGLGLRLIYFSYDVKMKEKGDIPEGYSVSREKKERFSLILESASTNQTSMYLCASSQILAGAYEQYFGPGTRLTVT.

The V call is TRBV13, the J call TRBJ2-3; 8 bases fit TRBD1. The junction had 13 bases not matched to a gene; V was cut back by 3 bases and J by 2 bases. The CDR3 is 18 residues long. Germline V CDR1 and CDR2: PRHDT, FYEKMQ (reference sequence). For the CDR3, the DNA is TGTGCCAGCAGCTTCGAAGTTCCGGGACAGGCCTCCACAGATACGCAGTATTTT. This encodes CASSFEVPGQASTDTQYF.

The V and J genes are TRBV11-1 and TRBJ2-1; 11 positions match TRBD2. Germline V gives CDR1 SGHAT, CDR2 FQDESV (reference sequence). This CDR3 has 15 amino acids. V was pared by 1 base and J by 8 bases, with 4 bases of the junction left unmatched. CDR3 residues: CASSLGGTSGDEQFF. The DNA for the CDR3 is TGTGCCAGCAGCTTAGGGGGGACTAGCGGAGATGAGCAGTTCTTC. Looking up the rest from reference TRBV11-1 and TRBJ2-1 gives the full variable domain: EAEVAQSPRYKITEKSQAVAFWCDPISGHATLYWYRQILGQGPELLVQFQDESVVDDSQLPKDRFSAERLKGVDSTLKIQPAELGDSAMYLCASSLGGTSGDEQFFGPGTRLTVL.

This chain links TRBV11-2 with TRBJ2-2, with 7 bases matching TRBD1. The CDR3 spans 15 residues. CDR1 is SGHAT, CDR2 FQNNGV, per germline. V lost 4 bases to trimming and J lost 1 base; unmatched junction nucleotides: 3. This CDR3 is CASSWGTVNTGELFF. The CDR3 bases are TGTGCCAGCAGCTGGGGGACAGTGAACACCGGGGAGCTGTTTTTT.